This TCR beta chain stems from a study of OX40 agonist ivuxolimab in advanced cancers. Study-wide context: Mean age roughly 65 years, range about 20 to 79; just over 80% male. Findings and limits, study-wide: Average numbers of expanded clones were greater in CD8+ T cells than in CD4+.

Excluded were patients having autoimmune disease history or systemic immunosuppression. Data came from immunoSEQ multiplex PCR; TCRdb stores just in-frame clones and leaves some out. The sample has about 48,000 clones, roughly 84% seen once; the top ten hold 0.9% to 1.2%. CDR1 and CDR2 (germline): SGHTA, FQGNSA. The V gene lost 2 bases and the J gene lost 2 bases, with 8 bases spanning the gap. The CDR3 covers 14 residues. Details on this clone: Its antigen is not known.

The chain carries TRBV7-2 and TRBJ2-3; possible D gene TRBD2, 6 bases. The specimen was CD4+ or CD8+ T cells sorted from blood, collected in a trial of the OX40 agonist ivuxolimab. This TCR was recovered from an adult with an advanced solid tumor such as melanoma, head and neck, liver or kidney cancer. CDR3 bases: TGTGCCAGCAGCTTAAGCGGGCTCACAGATACGCAGTATTTT. Translation: CASSLSGLTDTQYF.